This paragraph reports one TCR beta chain. In the source study's methods: Reference gene primer amplification gave nucleated cell count estimates. Libraries were prepared by immunoSEQ multiplex PCR; TCRdb keeps only in-frame clonotypes and omits some of them. Clonal size and the V and J genes are those of that table, whereas D and trimming came from the DNA. The sample comprises about 200,000 clones, around nine tenths of which are singletons, and 6.2% rests with the top ten. The CDR3 runs to 15 residues. The germline V gene encodes CDR1 LGHNA and CDR2 YSLEER. Trimming left V 4 bases short and J 7 bases short, with 14 bases between. The sample belongs to a study of blood T cell repertoires in COVID-19. Study at large: Sites in the United States, Italy and Spain provided acute and convalescent COVID-19 samples. T cells, B-cell-depleted T cells, or PBMCs supplied cDNA or gDNA.

The gene calls are TRBV4-3 and TRBJ1-6; D gene ambiguous. Material for sequencing was peripheral blood. This receptor was obtained from a woman in her forties who had recovered from COVID-19. Here the CDR3 reads CASSRWTEMNSPLHF. DNA for the CDR3: TGCGCCAGCAGCCGATGGACTGAAATGAATTCACCCCTCCACTTT.